Listed below are T cell receptor beta chains from one sample, sequenced in a study of Graves' ophthalmopathy and Graves' hyperthyroidism. TCRdb re-called the multiplex PCR reads through MiXCR, storing one row per CDR3 protein. The data contain 360,000 or so distinct CDR3 sequences, around 18% of them seen just once; the ten biggest clones take up roughly 1.5%. Sequencing was done on a sample of peripheral blood. The receptors stem from a woman aged 18-29 years with Graves' ophthalmopathy. Both conserved end residues are part of each CDR3. A D gene is named only where the DNA matches it firmly. A clone size is listed for some rows: how often the clone was seen (once, few, many), or a class if it is expanded.

V gene	clone size	D gene	CDR3 length	J gene	CDR3 protein	CDR3 DNA
TRBV12-3/TRBV12-4	many	NA	13	TRBJ2-7	CATSSGGRTQQYF	TGTGCCACCTCCTCAGGGGGGAGGACCCAGCAGTACTTC
TRBV11-2	many	TRBD1	15	TRBJ1-2	CASSLERDSYYGYTF	TGTGCCAGCAGCTTGGAAAGGGACAGCTACTATGGCTACACCTTC
TRBV19	many	NA	18	TRBJ2-2	CASKRGSGRYVNTGELFF	TGTGCCAGTAAGAGGGGGTCGGGCCGCTACGTTAACACCGGGGAGCTGTTTTTT
TRBV11-2	NA	TRBD2	16	TRBJ2-7	CASSPPAGESWYEQYF	TGTGCCAGCAGCCCGCCGGCGGGAGAAAGCTGGTACGAGCAGTACTTC
TRBV12-3/TRBV12-4	many	TRBD1	15	TRBJ1-2	CASSLETGAVYGYTF	TGTGCCAGCAGTTTAGAGACAGGGGCTGTCTATGGCTACACCTTC
TRBV6-2/TRBV6-3	many	NA	16	TRBJ2-3	CASSLRASLEGDTQYF	TGTGCCAGCAGTTTAAGGGCCAGTCTCGAGGGAGATACGCAGTATTTT
TRBV18	many	NA	13	TRBJ1-1	CASSPRVKVEAFF	TGTGCCAGCTCACCACGAGTGAAGGTAGAAGCTTTCTTT
TRBV7-2	many	TRBD2	15	TRBJ2-7	CASSLGSSGSYEQYF	TGTGCCAGCAGCTTAGGGAGTAGCGGGAGCTACGAGCAGTACTTC
TRBV6-2/TRBV6-3	many	NA	14	TRBJ2-2	CASSINTSTGELFF	TGTGCCAGCAGTATCAACACGAGCACCGGGGAGCTGTTTTTT
TRBV24-1	many	NA	14	TRBJ1-1	CATQEAGLNTEAFF	TGTGCCACACAAGAGGCAGGCTTGAACACTGAAGCTTTCTTT
TRBV5-1	many	NA	15	TRBJ1-6	CASSLEYREDSPLHF	TGCGCCAGCAGCTTGGAATACAGGGAAGATTCACCCCTCCACTTT
TRBV30	NA	NA	11	TRBJ2-2	CAWDLTGELFF	TGTGCCTGGGACCTCACCGGGGAGCTGTTTTTT
TRBV9	many	NA	15	TRBJ1-3	CASSVAGYSGNTIYF	TGTGCCAGCAGCGTAGCGGGATACTCTGGAAACACCATATATTTT
TRBV2	NA	TRBD1	13	TRBJ1-2	CASSVQGVEGYTF	TGTGCCAGCAGTGTACAGGGGGTTGAAGGCTACACCTTC
TRBV28	NA	NA	15	TRBJ2-2	CASSPRRPATGELFF	TGTGCCAGCAGTCCCCGGCGGCCAGCCACCGGGGAGCTGTTTTTT
TRBV19	NA	TRBD1	14	TRBJ1-1	CASHTGTGGTEAFF	TGTGCCAGTCACACCGGGACAGGGGGCACTGAAGCTTTCTTT
TRBV7-3	many	NA	14	TRBJ1-1	CASRTTPGNTEAFF	TGTGCCAGCAGAACAACACCAGGGAACACTGAAGCTTTCTTT
TRBV10-1	many	NA	15	TRBJ2-7	CASSEWANRTYEQYF	TGCGCCAGCAGTGAGTGGGCGAACCGAACCTACGAGCAGTACTTC
TRBV30	few	TRBD2	14	TRBJ2-1	CAWTGGAWGNEQFF	TGTGCCTGGACCGGGGGGGCCTGGGGGAATGAGCAGTTCTTC
TRBV12-5	many	NA	16	TRBJ2-2	CASGLEGWENTGELFF	TGTGCTAGTGGCCTTGAAGGGTGGGAAAACACCGGGGAGCTGTTTTTT
TRBV24-1	once	NA	14	TRBJ1-2	CATSDFTAGRGYTF	TGTGCCACCAGTGATTTTACGGCAGGGCGAGGCTACACCTTC
TRBV29-1	many	TRBD1	14	TRBJ2-7	CSVEGTGGFYEQYF	TGCAGCGTTGAGGGGACAGGGGGCTTCTACGAGCAGTACTTC
TRBV29-1	NA	NA	14	TRBJ2-5	CSVGPGGVSETQYF	TGCAGCGTCGGACCAGGGGGGGTTTCAGAGACCCAGTACTTC
TRBV6-6	many	NA	16	TRBJ1-2	CASSSKPTGANYGYTF	TGTGCCAGCAGTTCCAAACCGACAGGAGCTAACTATGGCTACACCTTC
TRBV12-3/TRBV12-4	many	TRBD1	15	TRBJ2-7	CASSFSRDRLYEQYF	TGTGCCAGCAGTTTCTCCCGGGACAGGCTCTACGAGCAGTACTTC
TRBV30	many	NA	12	TRBJ2-5	CAWGGYQETQYF	TGTGCCTGGGGGGGGTACCAAGAGACCCAGTACTTC
TRBV12-3/TRBV12-4	NA	TRBD1	15	TRBJ2-2	CASRIQGRTTGELFF	TGTGCCAGCAGGATACAGGGGCGCACCACCGGGGAGCTGTTTTTT